This T cell receptor (beta chain) was recovered during a study of blood T cell repertoires in COVID-19. Study details: Both acute and convalescent COVID-19 samples were obtained from the United States, Italy and Spain.

Assay: immunoSEQ multiplex PCR; the TCRdb copy retains only in-frame clones and omits some. The data show about 98,000 clones, with about 91% seen just once and 4% to 4.5% held by the top ten. There are 14 residues in the CDR3. Germline-derived CDR1 and CDR2 are LNHDA and SQIVND (reference sequence). The junction had 8 bases not matched to a gene; V was cut back by 7 bases and J by 5 bases. This clonotype was sampled from a man aged 18-30 years with acute or convalescent COVID-19. The chain couples TRBV19 to TRBJ1-1, with 9 bases fitting TRBD1. The source material was peripheral blood. CDR3 in amino acids: CASNVGTGHTEAFF. In nucleotides, the CDR3 is TGTGCCAGTAACGTCGGGACAGGGCATACTGAAGCTTTCTTT.